This TCR beta chain appears in the sequencing data of a study of radiotherapy plus CTLA-4 blockade in lung cancer. About the research overall: Patients showed objective responses in about 20% of cases, and disease control was achieved by 25% to 35%. General study findings and limits: Peripheral blood showed expansion of tumor-derived TCR clones after radiotherapy and ipilimumab. The authors reported that early blood T cell clone dynamics, with interferon-beta, best predicted response.

Looked up from germline, CDR1 is SGHAT and CDR2 is FQNNGV. This CDR3 is 19 amino acids long. Losses at the gene ends were 6 bases for V and 8 bases for J; bases not matched to a gene: 26. Generated by immunoSEQ multiplex PCR, the TCRdb table keeps only in-frame clones and is missing some. Of 85,000 to 120,000 clones in the sample, approximately 87% were seen once. A note on this clone: Antigen: not known.

The input for sequencing was peripheral blood, taken from a patient treated with radiotherapy plus ipilimumab. The rearrangement links TRBV11-2 to TRBJ1-2, with TRBD1 identical over 8 bases. The receptor's source is a human donor with non-small cell lung cancer that progressed on radiotherapy plus ipilimumab. Some clones in this sample may be carry-over from other donors' samples. CDR3 sequence (DNA): TGTGCCAGCAGTCGCGGGCCCAGGGGGCGACGGGTATTTCAGGACGGCTACACCTTC. Its protein product is CASSRGPRGRRVFQDGYTF.